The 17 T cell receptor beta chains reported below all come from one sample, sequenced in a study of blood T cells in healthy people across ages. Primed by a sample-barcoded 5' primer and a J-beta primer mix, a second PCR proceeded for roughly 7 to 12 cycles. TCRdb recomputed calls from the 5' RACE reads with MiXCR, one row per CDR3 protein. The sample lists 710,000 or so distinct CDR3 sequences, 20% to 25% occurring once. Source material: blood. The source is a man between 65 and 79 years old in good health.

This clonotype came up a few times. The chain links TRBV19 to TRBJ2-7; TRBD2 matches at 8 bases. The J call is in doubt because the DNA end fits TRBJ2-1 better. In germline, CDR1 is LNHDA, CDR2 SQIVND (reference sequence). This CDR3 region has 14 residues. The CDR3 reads CASCGVAGHNEQFF. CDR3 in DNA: TGTGCCAGTTGCGGGGTAGCGGGGCACAATGAGCAGTTCTTC.

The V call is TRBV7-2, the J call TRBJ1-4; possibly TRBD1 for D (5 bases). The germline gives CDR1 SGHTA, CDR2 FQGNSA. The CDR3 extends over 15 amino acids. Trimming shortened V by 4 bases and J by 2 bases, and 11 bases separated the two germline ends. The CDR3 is CASSSGHWTNEKLFF. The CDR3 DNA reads TGTGCCAGCAGCTCCGGACACTGGACTAATGAAAAACTGTTTTTT.

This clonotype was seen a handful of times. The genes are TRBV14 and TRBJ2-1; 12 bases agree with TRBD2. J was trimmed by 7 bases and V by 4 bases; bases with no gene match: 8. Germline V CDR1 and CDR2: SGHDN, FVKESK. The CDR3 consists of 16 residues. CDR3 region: CASSPSWTSGINEQFF. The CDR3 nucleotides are TGTGCCAGCAGCCCAAGTTGGACTAGCGGGATTAATGAGCAGTTCTTC.

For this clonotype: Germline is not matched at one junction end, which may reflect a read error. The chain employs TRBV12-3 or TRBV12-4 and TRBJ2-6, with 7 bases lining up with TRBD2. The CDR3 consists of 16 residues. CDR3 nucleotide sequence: TGTGCCAGCAGTCCTAGCGGCCGCTCTGGGGCCAACGTCCCGACTTTC. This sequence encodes CASSPSGRSGANVPTF.

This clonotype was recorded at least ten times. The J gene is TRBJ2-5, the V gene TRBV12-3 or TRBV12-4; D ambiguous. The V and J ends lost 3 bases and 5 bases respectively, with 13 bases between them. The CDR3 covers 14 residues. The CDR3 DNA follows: TGTGCCAGCAGTTTTGGAACCTCGCGGGAGACCCAGTACTTC. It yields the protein CASSFGTSRETQYF.

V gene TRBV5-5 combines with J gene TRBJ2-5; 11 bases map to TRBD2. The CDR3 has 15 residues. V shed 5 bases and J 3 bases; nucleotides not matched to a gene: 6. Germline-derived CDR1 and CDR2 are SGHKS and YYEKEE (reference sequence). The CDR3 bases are TGTGCCAGCAGAACGACTAGCGGGGCCAAAGAGACCCAGTACTTC. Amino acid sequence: CASRTTSGAKETQYF.

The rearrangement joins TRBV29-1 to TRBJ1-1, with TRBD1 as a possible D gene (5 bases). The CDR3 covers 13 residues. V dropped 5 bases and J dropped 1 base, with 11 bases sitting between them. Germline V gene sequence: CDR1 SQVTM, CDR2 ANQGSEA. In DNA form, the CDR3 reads TGCAGCGTTTCTCGGGGCGGGAACACTGAAGCTTTCTTT. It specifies CSVSRGGNTEAFF.

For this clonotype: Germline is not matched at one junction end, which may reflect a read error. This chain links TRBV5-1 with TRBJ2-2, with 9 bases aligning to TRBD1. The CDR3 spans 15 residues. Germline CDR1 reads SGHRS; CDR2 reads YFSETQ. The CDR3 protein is CASSLDRGDTGELFF. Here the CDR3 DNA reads TGTGCCAGCAGTCTAGACAGGGGGGACACCGGGGAGCTGTTTTTT.

The CDR3 DNA sequence: TGTGCCAGCAGTTTAGGACGGAGTGGGTCCAAAAACATTCAGTACTTC. The encoded protein is CASSLGRSGSKNIQYF. This chain connects TRBV28 to TRBJ2-4; D unclear. From germline, CDR1 is MDHEN and CDR2 SYDVKM. This CDR3 is 16 amino acids long. Deletions cut 2 bases from V and 2 bases from J, with 13 bases between.

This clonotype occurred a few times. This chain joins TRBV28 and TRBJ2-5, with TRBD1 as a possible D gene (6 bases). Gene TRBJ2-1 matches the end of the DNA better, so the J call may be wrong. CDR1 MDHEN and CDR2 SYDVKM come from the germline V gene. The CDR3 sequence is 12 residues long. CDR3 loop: CASRGAFNEQFF. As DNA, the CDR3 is TGTGCCAGCAGGGGGGCCTTCAATGAGCAGTTCTTC.

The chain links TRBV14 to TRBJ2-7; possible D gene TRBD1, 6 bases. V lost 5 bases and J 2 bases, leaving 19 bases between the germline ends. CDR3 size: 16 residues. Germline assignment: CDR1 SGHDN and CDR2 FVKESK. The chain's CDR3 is CASSRGAGTYTYEQYF. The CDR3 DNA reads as TGTGCCAGCAGCAGGGGAGCCGGGACATATACCTACGAGCAGTACTTC.

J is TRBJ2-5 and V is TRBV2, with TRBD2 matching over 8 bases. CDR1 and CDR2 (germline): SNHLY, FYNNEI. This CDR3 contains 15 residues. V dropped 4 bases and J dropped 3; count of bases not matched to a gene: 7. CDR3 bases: TGTGCCAGCAGTGCGGGGACTAGATACGAAGAGACCCAGTACTTC. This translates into CASSAGTRYEETQYF.

The CDR3 region is CASSPQAGLPMNTEAFF. The DNA for the CDR3 is TGTGCCAGCAGTCCCCAGGCTGGTCTGCCTATGAACACTGAAGCTTTCTTT. The rearrangement joins TRBV6-5 to TRBJ1-1, with D uncertain. V gave up 5 bases and J gave up 0 bases, with 19 bases separating them. The CDR3 runs 17 residues. Germline V gives CDR1 MNHEY, CDR2 SVGAGI.

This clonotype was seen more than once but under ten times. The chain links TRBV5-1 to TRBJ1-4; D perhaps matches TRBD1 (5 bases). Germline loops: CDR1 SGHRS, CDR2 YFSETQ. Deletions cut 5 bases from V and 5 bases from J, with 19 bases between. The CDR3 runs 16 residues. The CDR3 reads CASSAGGSNPNEKLFF. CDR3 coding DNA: TGCGCCAGCAGTGCGGGGGGATCCAATCCGAATGAAAAACTGTTTTTT.

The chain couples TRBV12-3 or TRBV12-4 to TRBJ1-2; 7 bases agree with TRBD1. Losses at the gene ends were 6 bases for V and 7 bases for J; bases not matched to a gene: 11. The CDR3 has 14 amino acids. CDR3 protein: CASSPRDREGGYTF. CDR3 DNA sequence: TGTGCCAGCAGCCCTAGAGACAGGGAAGGTGGCTACACCTTC.

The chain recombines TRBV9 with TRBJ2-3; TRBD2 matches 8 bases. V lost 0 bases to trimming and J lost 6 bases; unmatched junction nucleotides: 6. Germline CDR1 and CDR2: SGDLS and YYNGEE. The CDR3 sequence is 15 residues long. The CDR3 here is CASSVAGGQSDTQYF. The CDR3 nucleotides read TGTGCCAGCAGCGTAGCGGGGGGGCAGTCGGATACGCAGTATTTT.

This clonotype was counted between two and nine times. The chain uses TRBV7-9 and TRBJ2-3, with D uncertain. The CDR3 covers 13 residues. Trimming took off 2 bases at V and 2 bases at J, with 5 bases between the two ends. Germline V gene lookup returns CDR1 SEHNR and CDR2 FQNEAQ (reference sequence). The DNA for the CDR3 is TGTGCCAGCAGCTTAACTCCCACAGATACGCAGTATTTT. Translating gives CASSLTPTDTQYF.